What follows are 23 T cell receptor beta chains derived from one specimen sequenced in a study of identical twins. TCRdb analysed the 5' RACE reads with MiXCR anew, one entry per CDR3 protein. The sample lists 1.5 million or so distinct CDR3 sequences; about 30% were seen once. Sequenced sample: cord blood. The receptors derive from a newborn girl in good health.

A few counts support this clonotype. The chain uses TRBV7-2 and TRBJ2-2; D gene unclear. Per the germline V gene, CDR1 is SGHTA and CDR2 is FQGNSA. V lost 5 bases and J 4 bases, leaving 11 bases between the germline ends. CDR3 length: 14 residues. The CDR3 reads CASSPRLITGELFF. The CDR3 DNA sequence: TGTGCCAGCAGCCCCAGACTGATCACCGGGGAGCTGTTTTTT.

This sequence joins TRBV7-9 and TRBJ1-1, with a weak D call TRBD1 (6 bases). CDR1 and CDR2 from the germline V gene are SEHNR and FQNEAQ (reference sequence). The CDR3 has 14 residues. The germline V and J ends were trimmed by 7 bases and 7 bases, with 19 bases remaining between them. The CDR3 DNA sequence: TGTGCCAGCATACAGGGCGACCATCTTGATGAAGCTTTCTTT. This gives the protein CASIQGDHLDEAFF.

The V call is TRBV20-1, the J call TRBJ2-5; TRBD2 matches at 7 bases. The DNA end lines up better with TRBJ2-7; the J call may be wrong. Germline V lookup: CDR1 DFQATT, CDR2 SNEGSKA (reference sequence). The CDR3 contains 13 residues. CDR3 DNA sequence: TGCAGTGCTAGTATAGGGACTACTAGCGAGCAGTACTTC. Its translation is CSASIGTTSEQYF.

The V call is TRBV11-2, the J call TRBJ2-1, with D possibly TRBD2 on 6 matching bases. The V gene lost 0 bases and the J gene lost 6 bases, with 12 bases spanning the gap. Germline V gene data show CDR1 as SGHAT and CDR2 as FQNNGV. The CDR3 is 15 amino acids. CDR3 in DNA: TGTGCCAGCAGCTTAGATGGCGGGGCGGTCAATGAGCAGTTCTTC. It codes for CASSLDGGAVNEQFF.

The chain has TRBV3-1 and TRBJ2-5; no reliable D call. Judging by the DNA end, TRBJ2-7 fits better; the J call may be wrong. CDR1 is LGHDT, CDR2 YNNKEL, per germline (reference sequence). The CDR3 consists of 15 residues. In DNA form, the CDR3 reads TGTGCCAGCAGCCAAGATATATACCTGAACTACGAGCAGTACTTC. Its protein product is CASSQDIYLNYEQYF.

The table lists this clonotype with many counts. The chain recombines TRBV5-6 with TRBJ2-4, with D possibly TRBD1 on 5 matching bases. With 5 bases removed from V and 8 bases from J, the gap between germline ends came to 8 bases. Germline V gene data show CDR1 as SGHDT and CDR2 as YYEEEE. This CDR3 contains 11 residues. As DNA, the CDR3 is TGTGCCAGCAGTTTAGGGGACATTCAGTACTTC. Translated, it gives CASSLGDIQYF.

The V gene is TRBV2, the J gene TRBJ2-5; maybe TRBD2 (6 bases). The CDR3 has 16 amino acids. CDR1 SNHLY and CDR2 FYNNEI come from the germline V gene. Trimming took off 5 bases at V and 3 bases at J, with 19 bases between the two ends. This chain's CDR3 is CASSKSPRLDKETQYF. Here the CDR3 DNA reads TGTGCCAGCAGTAAAAGTCCCCGACTAGATAAAGAGACCCAGTACTTC.

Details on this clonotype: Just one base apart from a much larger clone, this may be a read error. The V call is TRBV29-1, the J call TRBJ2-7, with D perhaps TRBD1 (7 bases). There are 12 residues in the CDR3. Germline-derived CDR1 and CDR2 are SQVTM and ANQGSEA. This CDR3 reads CGVGGQTYEQYF. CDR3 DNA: TGCGGCGTGGGGGGACAGACCTACGAGCAGTACTTC.

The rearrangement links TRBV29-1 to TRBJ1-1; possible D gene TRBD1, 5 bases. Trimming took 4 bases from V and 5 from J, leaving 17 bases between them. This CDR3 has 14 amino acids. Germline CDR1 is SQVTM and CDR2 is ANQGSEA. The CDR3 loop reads CSVAEVGGGTEAFF. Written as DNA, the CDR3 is TGCAGCGTTGCGGAGGTCGGGGGGGGTACTGAAGCTTTCTTT.

The CDR3 region has the DNA TGTGCCAGCAGCGACACGGGGACAACCGATTACTACACAGATACGCAGTATTTT. Amino acid sequence: CASSDTGTTDYYTDTQYF. The genes are TRBV14 and TRBJ2-3, with D perhaps TRBD1 (6 bases). The CDR3 is 18 residues long. V gave up 5 bases and J gave up 2 bases, with 23 bases separating them. Germline-derived CDR1 and CDR2 are SGHDN and FVKESK.

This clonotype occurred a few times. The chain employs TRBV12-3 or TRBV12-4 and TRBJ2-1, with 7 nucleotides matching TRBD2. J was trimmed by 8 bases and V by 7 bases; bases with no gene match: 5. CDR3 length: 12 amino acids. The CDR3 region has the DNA TGTGCCAGCACCACTACTAGCGATGAGCAGTTCTTC. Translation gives CASTTTSDEQFF.

CDR3 DNA sequence: TGTGCCAGCAGCCAACTCCGGACTAGCGGGGGTTTCTACAATGAGCAGTTCTTC. It translates to CASSQLRTSGGFYNEQFF. The chain recombines TRBV4-2 with TRBJ2-1; 13 positions match TRBD2. Trimming took 2 bases from V and 3 from J; bases not matched to a gene: 7. Germline V gene data show CDR1 as LGHNA and CDR2 as YNFKEQ. The CDR3 runs 18 residues.

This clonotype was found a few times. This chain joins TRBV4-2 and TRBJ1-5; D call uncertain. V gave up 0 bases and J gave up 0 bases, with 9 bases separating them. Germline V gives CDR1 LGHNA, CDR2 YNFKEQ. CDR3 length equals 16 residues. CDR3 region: CASSQDRQASNQPQHF. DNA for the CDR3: TGTGCCAGCAGCCAAGATAGGCAGGCTAGCAATCAGCCCCAGCATTTT.

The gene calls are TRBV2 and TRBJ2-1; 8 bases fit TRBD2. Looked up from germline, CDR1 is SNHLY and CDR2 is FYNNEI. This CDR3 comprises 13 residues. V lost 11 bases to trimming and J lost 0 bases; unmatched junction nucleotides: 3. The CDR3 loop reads CADGTSSYNEQFF. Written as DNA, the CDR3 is TGTGCCGACGGGACTAGCTCCTACAATGAGCAGTTCTTC.

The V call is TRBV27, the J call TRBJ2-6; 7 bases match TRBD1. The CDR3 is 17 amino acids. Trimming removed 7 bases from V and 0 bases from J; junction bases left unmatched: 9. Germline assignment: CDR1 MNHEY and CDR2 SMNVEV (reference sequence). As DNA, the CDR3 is TGTGCCAGCACCTCTCGGACAGGAAGCTCTGGGGCCAACGTCCTGACTTTC. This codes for CASTSRTGSSGANVLTF.

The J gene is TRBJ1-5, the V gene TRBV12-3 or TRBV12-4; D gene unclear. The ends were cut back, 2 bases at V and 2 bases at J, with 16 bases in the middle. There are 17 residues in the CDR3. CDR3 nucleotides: TGTGCCAGCAGTTTACGGGCCACCCCCAATGGCAATCAGCCCCAGCATTTT. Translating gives CASSLRATPNGNQPQHF.

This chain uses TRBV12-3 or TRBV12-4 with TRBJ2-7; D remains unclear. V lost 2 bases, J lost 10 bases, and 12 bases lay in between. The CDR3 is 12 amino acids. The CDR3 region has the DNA TGTGCCAGCAGTTTATTAGTGTGGCCCCAGTACTTC. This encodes CASSLLVWPQYF.

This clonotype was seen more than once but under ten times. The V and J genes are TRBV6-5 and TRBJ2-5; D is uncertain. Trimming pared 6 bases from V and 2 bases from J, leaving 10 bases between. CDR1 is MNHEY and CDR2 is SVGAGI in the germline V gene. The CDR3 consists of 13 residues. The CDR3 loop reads CASRPDVQETQYF. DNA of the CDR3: TGTGCCAGCAGACCGGACGTACAAGAGACCCAGTACTTC.

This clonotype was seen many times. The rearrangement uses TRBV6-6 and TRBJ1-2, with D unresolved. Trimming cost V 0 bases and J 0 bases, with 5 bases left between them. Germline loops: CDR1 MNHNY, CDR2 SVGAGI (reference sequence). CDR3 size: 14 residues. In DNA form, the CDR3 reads TGTGCCAGCAGTTACTCCGGCTCTAACTATGGCTACACCTTC. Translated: CASSYSGSNYGYTF.

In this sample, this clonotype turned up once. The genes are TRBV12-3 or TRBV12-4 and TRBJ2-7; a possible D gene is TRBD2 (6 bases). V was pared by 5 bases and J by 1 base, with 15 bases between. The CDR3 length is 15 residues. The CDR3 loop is CASSRQSGVSYEQYF. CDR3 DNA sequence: TGTGCCAGCAGTCGACAATCGGGGGTGTCCTACGAGCAGTACTTC.

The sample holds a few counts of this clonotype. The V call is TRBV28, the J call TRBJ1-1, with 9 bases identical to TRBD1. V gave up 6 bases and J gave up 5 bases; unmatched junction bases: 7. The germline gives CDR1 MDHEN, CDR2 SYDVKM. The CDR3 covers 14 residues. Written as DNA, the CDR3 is TGTGCCAGCAGGACAACAGGGGGCCGGACTGAAGCTTTCTTT. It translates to CASRTTGGRTEAFF.

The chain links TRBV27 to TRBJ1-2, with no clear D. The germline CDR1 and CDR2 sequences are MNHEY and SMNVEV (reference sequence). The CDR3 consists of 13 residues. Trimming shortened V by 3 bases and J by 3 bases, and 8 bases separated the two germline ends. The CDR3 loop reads CASSFQRDYGYTF. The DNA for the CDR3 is TGTGCCAGCAGTTTCCAGAGGGACTATGGCTACACCTTC.

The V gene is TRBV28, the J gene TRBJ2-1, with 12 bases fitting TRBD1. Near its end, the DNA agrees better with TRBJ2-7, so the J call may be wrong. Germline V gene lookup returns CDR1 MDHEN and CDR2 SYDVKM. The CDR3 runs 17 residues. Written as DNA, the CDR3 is TGTGCCAGCAGTTCCCGTCGGGACAGGGGGCGTTACAATGAGCAGTACTTC. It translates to CASSSRRDRGRYNEQYF.